This is a list of T cell receptor beta chains from one sample in a study of blood T cells in healthy people across ages. One entry per CDR3 protein, called by TCRdb with MiXCR from the 5' RACE reads. Here the sample spans under 800,000 distinct CDR3 sequences, approximately 21% being singletons. The sequenced sample was blood. The source is a man in his sixties or seventies in good health. The CDR3 runs from the conserved cysteine through the conserved F or W. A D gene is named only where the DNA matches it firmly. A row's size may be missing; if present it is once, few, many or a size class.

size: -; J: TRBJ2-1; D: -; V: TRBV27; DNA: TGTGCCAGCAGTTCAGGGGACTACATCAATGAGCAGTTCTTC; CDR3: CASSSGDYINEQFF
size: few; J: TRBJ2-3; D: -; V: TRBV24-1; DNA: TGTGCCACCACAGACCGTAGCACAGATACGCAGTATTTT; CDR3: CATTDRSTDTQYF
size: few; J: TRBJ2-5; D: -; V: TRBV6-2/TRBV6-3; DNA: TGTGCCAGCAGTTACTTGGGGGCGCAGGGGCAAGAGACCCAGTACTTC; CDR3: CASSYLGAQGQETQYF
size: few; J: TRBJ2-7; D: -; V: TRBV29-1; DNA: TGCAGCGTTGCGCACGCGACGGAGCAGTACTTC; CDR3: CSVAHATEQYF
size: -; J: TRBJ1-5; D: -; V: TRBV2; DNA: TGTGCCAGCAACGGTGACAGGAATCAGCCCCAGCATTTT; CDR3: CASNGDRNQPQHF
size: -; J: TRBJ1-2; D: -; V: TRBV4-2; DNA: TGTGCCAGCAGCCAAGAGTCAGGACCTGGCTACACCTTC; CDR3: CASSQESGPGYTF
size: few; J: TRBJ2-7; D: TRBD2; V: TRBV20-1; DNA: TGCAGTGCAACCTCCGGGACTACCGTCGGGTACGAGCAGTACTTC; CDR3: CSATSGTTVGYEQYF
size: -; J: TRBJ2-1; D: -; V: TRBV7-6; DNA: TGTGCCAGCAGCTTAGCGGGGGCCCAAAACGCTGAGCAGTTCTTC; CDR3: CASSLAGAQNAEQFF
size: few; J: TRBJ2-5; D: -; V: TRBV6-2/TRBV6-3; DNA: TGTGCCAGCAGTTACTACGGACCTTGGGACGAGACCCAGTACTTC; CDR3: CASSYYGPWDETQYF
size: few; J: TRBJ2-5; D: -; V: TRBV10-2; DNA: TGCGCCAGCACCCTAGGACTCCTCCAAGAGACCCAGTACTTC; CDR3: CASTLGLLQETQYF
size: -; J: TRBJ2-1; D: -; V: TRBV6-1; DNA: TGTGCCAGCAGTGCCGGGGAAAATGAGCAGTTCTTC; CDR3: CASSAGENEQFF
size: few; J: TRBJ2-1; D: TRBD2; V: TRBV20-1; DNA: TGCAGTGCTAGGGGCGGGAGTGAATACAATGAGCAGTTCTTC; CDR3: CSARGGSEYNEQFF
size: -; J: TRBJ2-1; D: -; V: TRBV14; DNA: TGTGCCAGCAGCAAATTTGGGGGGCCGCATGGGCAGTTCTTC; CDR3: CASSKFGGPHGQFF
size: -; J: TRBJ2-7; D: TRBD2; V: TRBV2; DNA: TGTGCCAGCAGTGTTGCTAGCGGGAGGGGCTCCGAGCAGTACTTC; CDR3: CASSVASGRGSEQYF
size: -; J: TRBJ2-1; D: -; V: TRBV4-1; DNA: TGCGCCAGCAGCCAAGATGGTCCGTACAATGAGCAGTTCTTC; CDR3: CASSQDGPYNEQFF
size: -; J: TRBJ2-3; D: TRBD2; V: TRBV6-2/TRBV6-3; DNA: TGTGCCGGCAGCCTACCTACTAGCGGGGGCGGTATTGTAAGCACAGATACGCAGTATTTT; CDR3: CAGSLPTSGGGIVSTDTQYF
size: -; J: TRBJ1-1; D: TRBD1; V: TRBV5-1; DNA: TGCGCCAGCAGCTCCTCGACAGGGCCTGGCACTGAAGCTTTCTTT; CDR3: CASSSSTGPGTEAFF
size: -; J: TRBJ2-1; D: -; V: TRBV11-2; DNA: TGTGCCAGCAATGGGGCTAGCAGTCTCAATGAGCAGTTCTTC; CDR3: CASNGASSLNEQFF